This T cell receptor beta chain comes out of a study of spatial heterogeneity in lung cancer. General study points: Mutation counts in tumors were tracked by counts of expanded intratumoral alpha and beta TCRs. Tumor T cells had an estimated coverage that came to around 6.5% for alpha chains and 13% to 15% for beta chains.

As regards this clonotype: What it binds is not known.

Time point defined: sample taken at primary tumor resection. MiXCR was run by TCRdb on the 5' RACE reads, yielding one entry per CDR3 protein. The sample lists 4,500 to 5,000 distinct CDR3 sequences; around an eighth were seen once. V shed 2 bases and J 0 bases; nucleotides not matched to a gene: 3. The CDR3 has 15 amino acids. Germline CDR1 SGHRS, CDR2 YFSETQ. The receptor was isolated from a male donor with early-stage non-small cell lung cancer. The sequences come from lung tumor tissue, collected at surgery. The rearrangement uses TRBV5-1 and TRBJ2-3; 7 nucleotides match TRBD1. The CDR3 spells CASSLGTVSTDTQYF. The CDR3 nucleotides are TGCGCCAGCAGCTTAGGGACAGTTAGCACAGATACGCAGTATTTT.